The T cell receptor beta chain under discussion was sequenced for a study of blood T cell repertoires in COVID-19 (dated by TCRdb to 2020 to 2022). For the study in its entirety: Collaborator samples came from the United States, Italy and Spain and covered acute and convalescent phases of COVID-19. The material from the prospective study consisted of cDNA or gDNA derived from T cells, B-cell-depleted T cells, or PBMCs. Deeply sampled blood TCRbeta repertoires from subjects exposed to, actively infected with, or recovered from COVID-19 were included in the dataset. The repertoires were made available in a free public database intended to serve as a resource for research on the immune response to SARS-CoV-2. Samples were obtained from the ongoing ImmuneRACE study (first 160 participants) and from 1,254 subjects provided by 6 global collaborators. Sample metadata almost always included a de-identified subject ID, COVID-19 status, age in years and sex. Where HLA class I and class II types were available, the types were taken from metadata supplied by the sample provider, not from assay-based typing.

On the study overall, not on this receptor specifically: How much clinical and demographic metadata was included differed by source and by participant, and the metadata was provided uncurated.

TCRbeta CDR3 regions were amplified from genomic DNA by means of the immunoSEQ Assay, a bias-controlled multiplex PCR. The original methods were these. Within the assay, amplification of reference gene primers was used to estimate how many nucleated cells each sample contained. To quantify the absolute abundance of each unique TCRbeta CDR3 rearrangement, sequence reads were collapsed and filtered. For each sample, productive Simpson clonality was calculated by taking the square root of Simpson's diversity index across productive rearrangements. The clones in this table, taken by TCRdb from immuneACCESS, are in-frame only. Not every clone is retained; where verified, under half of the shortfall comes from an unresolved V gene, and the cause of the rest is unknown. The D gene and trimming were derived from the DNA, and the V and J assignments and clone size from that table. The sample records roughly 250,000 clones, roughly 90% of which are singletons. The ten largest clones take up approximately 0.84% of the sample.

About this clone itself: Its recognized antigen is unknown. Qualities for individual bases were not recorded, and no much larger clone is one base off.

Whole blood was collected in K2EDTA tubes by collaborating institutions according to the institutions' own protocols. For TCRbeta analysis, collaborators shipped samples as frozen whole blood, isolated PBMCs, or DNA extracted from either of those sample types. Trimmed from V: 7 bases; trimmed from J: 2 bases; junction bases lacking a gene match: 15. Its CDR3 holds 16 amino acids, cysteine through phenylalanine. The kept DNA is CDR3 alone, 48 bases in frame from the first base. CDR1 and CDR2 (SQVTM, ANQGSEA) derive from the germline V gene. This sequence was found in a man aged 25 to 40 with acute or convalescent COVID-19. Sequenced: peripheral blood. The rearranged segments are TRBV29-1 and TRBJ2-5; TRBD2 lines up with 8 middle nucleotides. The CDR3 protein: CSAKLEGGGRQETQYF. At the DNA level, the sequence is TGCAGCGCCAAATTAGAGGGCGGGGGGAGACAAGAGACCCAGTACTTC. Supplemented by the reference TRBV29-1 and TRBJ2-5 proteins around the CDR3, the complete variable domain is SAVISQKPSRDICQRGTSLTIQCQVDSQVTMMFWYRQQPGQSLTLIATANQGSEATYESGFVIDKFPISRPNLTFSTLTVSNMSPEDSSIYLCSAKLEGGGRQETQYFGPGTRLLVL.